A selection of T cell receptor beta chains follows, all from one sample in a study of blood T cell repertoires in COVID-19. Generated by immunoSEQ multiplex PCR, the TCRdb table keeps only in-frame clones and is missing some. Of about 390,000 clones listed, around nine tenths were seen once; the top ten hold about a tenth. The sequenced material came from PBMCs or T cells enriched from blood (not recorded which). The receptors originated from a woman between 45 and 60 years old who had recovered from COVID-19. CDR3s leave out the opening cysteine and the closing phenylalanine or tryptophan. A D gene is named only where the DNA matches it firmly.

>NA|TRBJ1-3|TRBV28
ASRSFAGGSGNTIY
>NA|TRBJ1-2|TRBV7-9
ASSLLQGWGYT
>NA|TRBJ2-3|TRBV6-1
ASSELGGATDTQY
>TRBD2|TRBJ2-7|TRBV15
ATSRRLAGAYEQY
>NA|TRBJ2-3|TRBV11-2
ASRHRDTQY
>NA|TRBJ1-3|TRBV10-3
AIAEGRFSGNTIY
>NA|TRBJ2-5|TRBV20-1
SASGLAETQY
>NA|TRBJ2-4|TRBV3-1/TRBV3-2
ASSQVASGAKNIQY
>TRBD1|TRBJ1-6|TRBV7-9
ASSGDRGNSPLH
>NA|TRBJ2-7|TRBV2
ASSDATGSYEQY
>TRBD1|TRBJ1-6|TRBV10-3
AISESRDSNSPLH
>TRBD1|TRBJ2-7|TRBV5-1
ASSPSTGLTYEQY
>TRBD1|TRBJ1-1|TRBV19
ASSDRGGNTEAF
>NA|TRBJ1-4|TRBV18
ASSPQGPYEKLF
>TRBD1|TRBJ1-5|TRBV2
ASSGGRGLQPQH
>TRBD1|TRBJ1-5|TRBV6-2/TRBV6-3
ASSVPGGLGQPQH
>NA|TRBJ1-1|TRBV19
ASSASGANTEAF
>NA|TRBJ1-4|TRBV19
ASSRGSAGEKLF
>NA|TRBJ1-3|TRBV10-3
AIRTHRGGSGNTIY
>TRBD2|TRBJ2-1|TRBV7-2
ASGSQNSGAIANEQF
>TRBD2|TRBJ2-3|TRBV7-2
ASIPWGGSTDTQY
>NA|TRBJ2-2|TRBV5-8
ASSLGHTNTGELF
>TRBD2|TRBJ2-7|TRBV29-1
SVAHSGGIYEQY
>NA|TRBJ2-1|TRBV7-9
ASSLVPDKGYNEQF
>NA|TRBJ1-2|TRBV9
ASSATGGGYT
>NA|TRBJ1-2|TRBV19
ASKPTAVNYGYT
>NA|TRBJ2-6|TRBV2
ASRIGVSGANVLT
>TRBD1|TRBJ2-4|TRBV2
ASSEGQGTKNIQY
>NA|TRBJ1-2|TRBV5-1
ASSLNQLGQEGYT
>NA|TRBJ2-7|TRBV5-6
ASSRTGPYEQY
>TRBD1|TRBJ2-3|TRBV5-1
ASRPGQVTDTQY
>TRBD1|TRBJ1-2|TRBV20-1
SASPGQAFYGYT
>NA|TRBJ1-3|TRBV18
ASSPLQGSGNTIY
>TRBD1|TRBJ2-7|TRBV4-2
ASSQVILRETLDRGLYEQY
>NA|TRBJ1-1|TRBV28
ASTFPHRDEAF
>NA|TRBJ2-7|TRBV5-6
ASSRVAAYEQY
>TRBD1|TRBJ2-2|TRBV5-1
ASSFFPGQGLTGELF
>NA|TRBJ1-4|TRBV27
ASSFLPGNGNEKLF
>NA|TRBJ1-2|TRBV15
ATSRGGEGYT
>TRBD1|TRBJ1-3|TRBV6-1
ASSEDRGLLAGNTIY
>NA|TRBJ1-2|TRBV7-9
ASSSFSNYGYT
>TRBD1|TRBJ1-2|TRBV7-3
ASSPGQGIGYT
>TRBD2|TRBJ2-1|TRBV7-6
ASSLVAGASYNEQF
>NA|TRBJ1-5|TRBV5-1
ASSPGGSYNQPQH
>TRBD1|TRBJ2-3|TRBV2
ASRALKIRQGARTDTQY
>TRBD1|TRBJ1-1|TRBV4-1
ASSQTRTGAGDTEAF
>TRBD2|TRBJ2-1|TRBV9
ASSVAPSGSYNEQF
>TRBD2|TRBJ2-2|TRBV9
ASSVGLALGDTGELF
>NA|TRBJ2-2|TRBV5-1
ASSSAGYIAGELF
>TRBD1|TRBJ1-2|TRBV27
ASSSTGGPPGYT
>NA|TRBJ1-1|TRBV29-1
SVEGRVNTEAF